One T cell receptor beta chain is described in this entry. Original handling: By means of reference gene primer amplification, nucleated cell counts were estimated. Profiling relied on immunoSEQ multiplex PCR, and the TCRdb table lists in-frame clones only, not all of them. Clone size and V and J calls were adopted from that table, with D and trimming inferred from the DNA. The sample consists of roughly 180,000 clones, 86% of them appearing once. The record originates from a study of blood T cell repertoires in COVID-19. About the research overall: T cells, B-cell-depleted T cells, or PBMCs provided the cDNA or gDNA that served as material.

V was shortened by 4 bases and J by 4 bases, with 11 bases between the two germline ends. This CDR3 region has 13 residues. Germline V gives CDR1 SGDLS, CDR2 YYNGEE. The V and J genes are TRBV9 and TRBJ1-2; D perhaps matches TRBD1 (6 bases). This TCR derives from a woman in her twenties or thirties with active or convalescent COVID-19. What was sequenced was peripheral blood. The CDR3 DNA follows: TGTGCCAGCAGCCTCAGGGGAACCTATGGCTACACCTTC. Its translation: CASSLRGTYGYTF.